A few counts support the clone carrying this T cell receptor (beta chain). Its target is not known. Compared with germline, one end of the junction differs, possibly owing to a read error. Primers included in the PCR were 60 Vbeta and 13 Jbeta primers. Libraries were prepared by immunoSEQ multiplex PCR; TCRdb keeps only in-frame clonotypes and omits some of them. The sample lists about 170,000 clones, approximately 70% occurring once. These data come from a study of cytomegalovirus exposure and HLA in healthy donors. Overall study context: HLA-typed donors contributed 80 million or so unique TCRs, which were held in an early data release.

Study-level points and caveats: The authors later found most CMV-associated TCR beta chains appeared HLA-restricted. Earlier analysis yielded a pattern in which most TCR beta V segments were productive about 90% or about 30% of the time. Sequencing likely caused a cluster of highly shared sequence variants.

This CDR3 contains 15 residues. Germline V CDR1 and CDR2: GTSNPN, SVGIG (reference sequence). This receptor was identified in a man aged 35 to 55 in good health and CMV-seropositive. The gene calls are TRBV30 and TRBJ2-2; D gene uncertain. Input material: PBMCs. The CDR3 sequence is CARSRKLEPTGELFF. CDR3 nucleotide sequence: TGTGCCCGGAGCCGAAAGCTAGAACCCACCGGGGAGCTGTTTTTT. Full variable domain (remainder filled in from reference TRBV30 and TRBJ2-2): SQTIHQWPATLVQPVGSPLSLECTVEGTSNPNLYWYRQAAGRGLQLLFYSVGIGQISSEVPQNLSASRPQDRQFILSSKKLLLSDSGFYLCARSRKLEPTGELFFGEGSRLTVL.